This TCR beta chain was documented in a study of T cells in Graves' hyperthyroidism and ophthalmopathy. This clonotype appeared a few times. A much larger clone lies one base from this, so it may be a read error. Amplification of TCR beta CDR3 regions used RNA as the template. Carried out on the TCR CDR3, a first-round RT-PCR used the HTBI primer set. TCRdb redid the calling of the multiplex PCR reads with MiXCR, one entry per CDR3 protein. The table includes roughly 290,000 distinct CDR3 sequences, roughly 13% detected once. Sequenced: blood. The receptor's source is a middle-aged woman with Graves' hyperthyroidism.

The CDR3, as DNA: TGTGCCAGCAGCTTATTCTGCGAGCAGTACTTC. This gives the protein CASSLFCEQYF. The chain joins TRBV11-2 to TRBJ2-7; D is ambiguous. The CDR3 is 11 residues long. V gave up 2 bases and J gave up 6 bases, with 5 bases separating them. The germline CDR1 and CDR2 sequences are SGHAT and FQNNGV. The whole variable domain, remainder taken from reference TRBV11-2 and TRBJ2-7, is EAGVAQSPRYKIIEKRQSVAFWCNPISGHATLYWYQQILGQGPKLLIQFQNNGVVDDSQLPKDRFSAERLKGVDSTLKIQPAKLEDSAVYLCASSLFCEQYFGPGTRLTVT.